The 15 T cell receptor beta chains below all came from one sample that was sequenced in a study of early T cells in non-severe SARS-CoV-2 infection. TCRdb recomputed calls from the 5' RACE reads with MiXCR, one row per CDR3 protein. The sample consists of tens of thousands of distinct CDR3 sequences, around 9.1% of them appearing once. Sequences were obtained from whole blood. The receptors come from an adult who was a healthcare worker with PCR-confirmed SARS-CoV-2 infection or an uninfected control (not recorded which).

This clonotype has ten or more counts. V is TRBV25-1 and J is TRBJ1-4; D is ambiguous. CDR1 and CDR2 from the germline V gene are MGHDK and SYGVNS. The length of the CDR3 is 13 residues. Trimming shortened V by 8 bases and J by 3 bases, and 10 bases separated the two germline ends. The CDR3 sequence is CASFPSPNEKLFF. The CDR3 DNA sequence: TGTGCCAGCTTTCCTTCCCCTAATGAAAAACTGTTTTTT.

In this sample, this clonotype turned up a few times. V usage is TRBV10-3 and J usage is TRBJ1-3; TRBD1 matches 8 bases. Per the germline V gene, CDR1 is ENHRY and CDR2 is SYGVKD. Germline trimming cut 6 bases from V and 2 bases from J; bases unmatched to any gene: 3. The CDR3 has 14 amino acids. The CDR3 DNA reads TGTGCCATCAGGGCGGACAGGGCTGGAAACACCATATATTTT. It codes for CAIRADRAGNTIYF.

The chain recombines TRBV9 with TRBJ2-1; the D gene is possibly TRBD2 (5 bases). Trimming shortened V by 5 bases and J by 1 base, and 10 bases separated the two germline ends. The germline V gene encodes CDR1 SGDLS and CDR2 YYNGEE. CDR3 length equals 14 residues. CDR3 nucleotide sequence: TGTGCCAGCAGTCCGAGCGGTTCCTACAATGAGCAGTTCTTC. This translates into CASSPSGSYNEQFF.

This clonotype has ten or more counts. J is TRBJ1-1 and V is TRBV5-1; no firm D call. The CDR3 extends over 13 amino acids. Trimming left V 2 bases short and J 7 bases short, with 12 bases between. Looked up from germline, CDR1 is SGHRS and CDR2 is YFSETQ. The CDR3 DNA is TGCGCCAGCAGCTTCGGGGAGCTTGGTGAAGCTTTCTTT. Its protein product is CASSFGELGEAFF.

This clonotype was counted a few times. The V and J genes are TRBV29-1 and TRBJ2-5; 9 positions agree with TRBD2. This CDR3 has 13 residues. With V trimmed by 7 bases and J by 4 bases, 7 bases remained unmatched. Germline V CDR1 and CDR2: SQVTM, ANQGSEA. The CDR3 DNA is TGCAGCGGCGTAGCGGGAGTTGGAGAGACCCAGTACTTC. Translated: CSGVAGVGETQYF.

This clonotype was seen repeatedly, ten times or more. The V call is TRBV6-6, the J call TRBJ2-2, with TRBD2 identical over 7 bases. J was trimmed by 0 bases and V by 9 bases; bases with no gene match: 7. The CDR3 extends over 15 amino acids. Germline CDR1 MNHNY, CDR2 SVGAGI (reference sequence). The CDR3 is CASNWGGANTGELFF. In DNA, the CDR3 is TGTGCCAGTAATTGGGGGGGAGCGAACACCGGGGAGCTGTTTTTT.

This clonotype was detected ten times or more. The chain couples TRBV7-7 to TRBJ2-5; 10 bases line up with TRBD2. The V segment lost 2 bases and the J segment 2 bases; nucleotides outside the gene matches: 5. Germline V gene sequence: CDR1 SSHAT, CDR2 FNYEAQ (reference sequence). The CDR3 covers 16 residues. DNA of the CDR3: TGTGCCAGCAGCTTATACGTAGCGGGAGGACAAGAGACCCAGTACTTC. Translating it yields CASSLYVAGGQETQYF.

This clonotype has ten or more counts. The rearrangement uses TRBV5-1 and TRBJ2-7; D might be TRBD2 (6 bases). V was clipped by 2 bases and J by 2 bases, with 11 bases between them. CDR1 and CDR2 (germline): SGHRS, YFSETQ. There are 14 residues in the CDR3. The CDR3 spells CASSFTDYAYEQYF. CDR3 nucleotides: TGCGCCAGCAGCTTTACGGACTACGCCTACGAGCAGTACTTC.

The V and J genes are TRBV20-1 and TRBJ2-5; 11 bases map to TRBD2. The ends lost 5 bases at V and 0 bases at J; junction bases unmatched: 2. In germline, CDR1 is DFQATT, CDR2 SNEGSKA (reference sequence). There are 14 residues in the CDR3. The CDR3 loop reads CSAGGLADQETQYF. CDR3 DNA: TGCAGTGCTGGGGGACTAGCGGACCAAGAGACCCAGTACTTC.

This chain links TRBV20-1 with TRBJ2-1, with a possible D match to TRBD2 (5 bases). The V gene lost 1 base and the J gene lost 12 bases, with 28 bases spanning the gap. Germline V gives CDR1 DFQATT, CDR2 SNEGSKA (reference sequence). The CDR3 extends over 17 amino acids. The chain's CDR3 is CSARVSHLEGSKRGQFF. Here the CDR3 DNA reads TGCAGTGCTAGAGTGTCCCACTTAGAGGGAAGCAAGCGAGGGCAGTTCTTC.

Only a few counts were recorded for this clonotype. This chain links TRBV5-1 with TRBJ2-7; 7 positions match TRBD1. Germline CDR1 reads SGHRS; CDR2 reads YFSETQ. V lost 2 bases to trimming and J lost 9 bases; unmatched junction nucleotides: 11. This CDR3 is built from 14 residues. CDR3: CASSFQQGRDGQYF. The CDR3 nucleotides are TGCGCCAGCAGCTTCCAACAGGGGCGAGACGGGCAGTACTTC.

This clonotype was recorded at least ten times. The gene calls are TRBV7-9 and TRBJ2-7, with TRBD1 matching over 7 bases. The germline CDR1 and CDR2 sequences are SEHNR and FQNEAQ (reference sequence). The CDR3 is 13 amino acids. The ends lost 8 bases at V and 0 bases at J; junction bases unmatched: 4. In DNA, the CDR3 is TGTGCCAGCGGAAGACAGGGCTCCTACGAGCAGTACTTC. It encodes CASGRQGSYEQYF.

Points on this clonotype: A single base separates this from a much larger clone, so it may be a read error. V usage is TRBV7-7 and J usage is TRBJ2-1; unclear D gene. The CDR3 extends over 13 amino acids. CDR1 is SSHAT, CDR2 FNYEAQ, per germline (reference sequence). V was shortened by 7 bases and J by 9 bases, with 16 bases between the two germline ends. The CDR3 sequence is CASNRSHTGEQFF. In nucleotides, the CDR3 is TGTGCCAGCAACCGCTCCCACACGGGTGAGCAGTTCTTC.

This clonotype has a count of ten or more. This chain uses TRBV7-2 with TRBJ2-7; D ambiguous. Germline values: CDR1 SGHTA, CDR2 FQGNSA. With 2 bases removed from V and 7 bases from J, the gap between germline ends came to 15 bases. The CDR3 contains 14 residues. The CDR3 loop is CASSLPNSLGEQYF. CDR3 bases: TGTGCCAGCAGCTTACCCAATTCTCTTGGAGAGCAGTACTTC.

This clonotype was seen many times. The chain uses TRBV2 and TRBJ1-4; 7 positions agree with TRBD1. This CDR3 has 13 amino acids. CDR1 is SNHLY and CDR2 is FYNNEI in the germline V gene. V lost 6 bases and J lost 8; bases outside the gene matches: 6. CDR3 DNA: TGTGCCAGCAGCGGGGACAGACGAGAAAAACTGTTTTTT. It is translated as CASSGDRREKLFF.